This TCR beta chain was retrieved from a study of blood T cell repertoires in COVID-19. Overall study: COVID-19 samples collected from the United States, Italy and Spain covered acute and convalescent phases. T cells, B-cell-depleted T cells, or PBMCs supplied cDNA or gDNA.

Germline V lookup: CDR1 LGHDT, CDR2 YNNKEL (reference sequence). The V and J ends lost 1 base and 8 bases respectively, with 11 bases between them. The CDR3 spans 13 residues. In the original analysis: Scientists estimated how many nucleated cells there were by amplifying reference gene primers. The data were produced by immunoSEQ multiplex PCR, yet TCRdb's version contains in-frame clones alone and is incomplete. That table is the source of V, J and clone size, and D and trimming were worked out from the DNA. The table has 130,000 to 150,000 clones, over 75% seen once. The sequencing input was peripheral blood. This chain links TRBV3-1 (or the pseudogene TRBV3-2) with TRBJ1-2; D is undetermined. The receptor was derived from a man aged 55 to 70 with active or convalescent COVID-19. CDR3 sequence (DNA): TGTGCCAGCAGCCAAGGGACTTATTTCGGCTACACCTTC. This gives the protein CASSQGTYFGYTF.